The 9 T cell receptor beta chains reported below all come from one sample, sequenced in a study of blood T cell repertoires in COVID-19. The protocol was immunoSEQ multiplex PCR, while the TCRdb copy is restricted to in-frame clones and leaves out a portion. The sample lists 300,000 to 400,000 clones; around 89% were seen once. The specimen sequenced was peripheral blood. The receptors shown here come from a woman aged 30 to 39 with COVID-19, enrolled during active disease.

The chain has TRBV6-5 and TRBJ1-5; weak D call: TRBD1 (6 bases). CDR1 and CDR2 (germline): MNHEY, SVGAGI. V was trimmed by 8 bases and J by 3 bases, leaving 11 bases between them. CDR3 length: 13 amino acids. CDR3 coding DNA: TGTGCCAGCGGGGGCTTCAACAATCAGCCCCAGCATTTT. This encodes CASGGFNNQPQHF.

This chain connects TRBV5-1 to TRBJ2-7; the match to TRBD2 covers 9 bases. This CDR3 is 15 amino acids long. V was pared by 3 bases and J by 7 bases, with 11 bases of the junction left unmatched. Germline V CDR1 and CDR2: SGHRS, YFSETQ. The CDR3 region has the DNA TGCGCCAGCAGCTACGACTCCGGGACTAGCCCTGAGCAGTACTTC. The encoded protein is CASSYDSGTSPEQYF.

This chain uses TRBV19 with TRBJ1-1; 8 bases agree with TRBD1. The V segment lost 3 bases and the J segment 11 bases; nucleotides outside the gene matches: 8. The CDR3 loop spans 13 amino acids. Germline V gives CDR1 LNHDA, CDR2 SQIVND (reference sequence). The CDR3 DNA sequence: TGTGCCAGTAGTATCATCGGACAGGGTGATGCTTTCTTT. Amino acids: CASSIIGQGDAFF.

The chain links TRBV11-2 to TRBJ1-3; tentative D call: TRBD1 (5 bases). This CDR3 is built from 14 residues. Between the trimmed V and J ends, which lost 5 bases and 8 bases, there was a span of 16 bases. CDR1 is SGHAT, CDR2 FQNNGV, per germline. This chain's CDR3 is CASSHQWRGDTIYF. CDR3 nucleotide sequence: TGTGCCAGCAGCCACCAGTGGAGGGGAGACACCATATATTTT.

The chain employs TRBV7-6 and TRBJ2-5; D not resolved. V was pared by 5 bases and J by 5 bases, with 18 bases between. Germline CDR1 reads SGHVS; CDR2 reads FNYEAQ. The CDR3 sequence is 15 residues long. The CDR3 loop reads CASSPLTGRQETQYF. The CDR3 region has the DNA TGTGCCAGCAGCCCACTGACGGGTCGTCAGGAGACCCAGTACTTC.

The CDR3 DNA follows: TGTGCCAGCAGTTCCGGACAGGGGGCTGGAAACACCATATATTTT. This gives the protein CASSSGQGAGNTIYF. This sequence joins TRBV6-5 and TRBJ1-3, with 10 nucleotides matching TRBD1. V was clipped by 4 bases and J by 2 bases; unmatched bases: 2. Germline V gives CDR1 MNHEY, CDR2 SVGAGI. The CDR3 length is 15 residues.

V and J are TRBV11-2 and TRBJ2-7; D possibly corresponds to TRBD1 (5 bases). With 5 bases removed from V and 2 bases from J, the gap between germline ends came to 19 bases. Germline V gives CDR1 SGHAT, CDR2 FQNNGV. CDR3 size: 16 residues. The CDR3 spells CASSRSHRRDTYEQYF. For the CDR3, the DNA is TGTGCCAGCAGCCGATCCCACAGGCGAGATACCTACGAGCAGTACTTC.

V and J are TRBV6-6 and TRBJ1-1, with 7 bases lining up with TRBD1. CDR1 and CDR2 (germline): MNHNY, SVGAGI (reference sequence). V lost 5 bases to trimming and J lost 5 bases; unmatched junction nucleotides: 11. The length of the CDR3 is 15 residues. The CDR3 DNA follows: TGTGCCAGCAGTAACCTACAGGGGACTCGAACTGAAGCTTTCTTT. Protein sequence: CASSNLQGTRTEAFF.

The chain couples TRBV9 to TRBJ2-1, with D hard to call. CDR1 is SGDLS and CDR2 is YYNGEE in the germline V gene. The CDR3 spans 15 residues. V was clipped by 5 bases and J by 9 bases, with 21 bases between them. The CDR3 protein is CASSRGARVSLEQFF. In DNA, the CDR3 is TGTGCCAGCAGTAGAGGCGCCCGGGTTAGCCTTGAGCAGTTCTTC.